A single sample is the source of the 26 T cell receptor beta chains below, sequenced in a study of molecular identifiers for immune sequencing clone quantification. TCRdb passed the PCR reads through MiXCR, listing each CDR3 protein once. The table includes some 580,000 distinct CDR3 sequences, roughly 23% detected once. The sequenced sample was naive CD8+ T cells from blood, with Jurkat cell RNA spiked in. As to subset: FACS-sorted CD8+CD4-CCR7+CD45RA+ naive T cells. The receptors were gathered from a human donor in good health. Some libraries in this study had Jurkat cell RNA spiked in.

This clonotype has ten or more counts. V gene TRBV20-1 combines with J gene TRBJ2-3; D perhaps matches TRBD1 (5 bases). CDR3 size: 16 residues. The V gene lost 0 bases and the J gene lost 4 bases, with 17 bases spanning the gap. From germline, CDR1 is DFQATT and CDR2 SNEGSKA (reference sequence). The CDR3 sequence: CSARDSSRAFPDTQYF. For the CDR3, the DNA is TGCAGTGCTAGAGATTCTTCCAGGGCGTTTCCAGATACGCAGTATTTT.

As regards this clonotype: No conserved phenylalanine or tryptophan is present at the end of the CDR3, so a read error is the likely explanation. In DNA, the CDR3 is TGTGCCAGCAGCATGTCAGTGACCTACGAGCAGTACCTC. Translated: CASSMSVTYEQYL. This rearrangement joins TRBV5-6 to TRBJ2-7; D gene uncertain. Trimming removed 4 bases at V and 2 bases at J, with 10 bases between. The CDR3 runs 13 residues. The germline V gene has CDR1 SGHDT and CDR2 YYEEEE.

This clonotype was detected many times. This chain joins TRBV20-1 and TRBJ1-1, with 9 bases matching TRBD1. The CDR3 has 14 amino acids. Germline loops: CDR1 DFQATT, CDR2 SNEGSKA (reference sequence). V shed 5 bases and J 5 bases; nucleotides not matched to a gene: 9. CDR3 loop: CSAANRDRVTEAFF. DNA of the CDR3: TGCAGTGCTGCTAACCGGGACAGGGTTACTGAAGCTTTCTTT.

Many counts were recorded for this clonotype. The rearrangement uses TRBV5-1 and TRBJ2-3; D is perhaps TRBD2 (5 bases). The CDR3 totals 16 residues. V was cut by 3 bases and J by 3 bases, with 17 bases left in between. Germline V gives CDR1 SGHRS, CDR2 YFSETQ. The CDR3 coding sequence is TGCGCCAGCAGCTACGGGATTAGCGATTGGACAGATACGCAGTATTTT. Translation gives CASSYGISDWTDTQYF.

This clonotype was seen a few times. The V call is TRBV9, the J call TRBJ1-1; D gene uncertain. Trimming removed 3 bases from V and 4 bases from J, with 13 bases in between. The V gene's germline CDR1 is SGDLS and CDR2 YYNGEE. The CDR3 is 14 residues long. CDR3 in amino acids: CASSEGNSLTEAFF. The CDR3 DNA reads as TGTGCCAGCAGCGAGGGTAATTCTCTCACTGAAGCTTTCTTT.

CDR3 loop: CAISGLENYNEQFF. The CDR3 DNA sequence: TGTGCCATCAGTGGGCTAGAGAACTACAATGAGCAGTTCTTC. This chain links TRBV10-3 with TRBJ2-1; the D is unclear. This CDR3 has 14 amino acids. Trimming stripped 4 bases from V and 3 bases from J, with 10 bases between. Germline CDR1 is ENHRY and CDR2 is SYGVKD.

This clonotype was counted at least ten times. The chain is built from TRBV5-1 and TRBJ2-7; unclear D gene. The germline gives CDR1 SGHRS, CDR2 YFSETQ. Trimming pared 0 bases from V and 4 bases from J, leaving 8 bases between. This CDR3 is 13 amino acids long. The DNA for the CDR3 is TGCGCCAGCAGCTTGGAGCCAGTTTACGAGCAGTACTTC. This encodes CASSLEPVYEQYF.

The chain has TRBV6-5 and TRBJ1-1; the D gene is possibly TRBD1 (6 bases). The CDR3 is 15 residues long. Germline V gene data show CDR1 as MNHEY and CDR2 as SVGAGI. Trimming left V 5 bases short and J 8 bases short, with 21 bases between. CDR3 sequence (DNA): TGTGCCAGCAGTCACCTTCCAGGGGTACTCTCCGAAGCTTTCTTT. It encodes CASSHLPGVLSEAFF.

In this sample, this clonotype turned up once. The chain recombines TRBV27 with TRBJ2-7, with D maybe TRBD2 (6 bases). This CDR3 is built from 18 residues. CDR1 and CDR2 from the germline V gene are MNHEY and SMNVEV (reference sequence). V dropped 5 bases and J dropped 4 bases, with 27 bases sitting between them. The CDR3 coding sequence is TGTGCCAGCAGTCTTCTGGTGCTCGTGACTAGAGGAAATTACGAGCAGTACTTC. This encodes CASSLLVLVTRGNYEQYF.

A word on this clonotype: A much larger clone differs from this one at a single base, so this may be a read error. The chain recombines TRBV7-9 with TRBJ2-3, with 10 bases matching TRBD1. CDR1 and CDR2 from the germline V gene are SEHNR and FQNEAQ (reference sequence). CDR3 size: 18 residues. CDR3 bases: TGTGCCAGCAGCCCAGTCCCCGGGACAGGGGAAGGGGCAGATACGCGGTATTTT. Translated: CASSPVPGTGEGADTRYF.

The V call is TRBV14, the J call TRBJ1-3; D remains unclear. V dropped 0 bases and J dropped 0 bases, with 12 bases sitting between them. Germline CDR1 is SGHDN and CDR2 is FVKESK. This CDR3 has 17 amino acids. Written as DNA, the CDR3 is TGTGCCAGCAGCCAAGATCTGAGACCCTACTCTGGAAACACCATATATTTT. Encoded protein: CASSQDLRPYSGNTIYF.

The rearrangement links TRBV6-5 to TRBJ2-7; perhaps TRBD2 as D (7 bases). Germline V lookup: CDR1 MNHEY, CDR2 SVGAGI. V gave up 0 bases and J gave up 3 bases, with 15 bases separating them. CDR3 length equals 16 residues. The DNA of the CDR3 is TGTGCCAGCAGTTACTCATCGGGGGGCCCCTACTACGAGCAGTACTTC. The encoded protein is CASSYSSGGPYYEQYF.

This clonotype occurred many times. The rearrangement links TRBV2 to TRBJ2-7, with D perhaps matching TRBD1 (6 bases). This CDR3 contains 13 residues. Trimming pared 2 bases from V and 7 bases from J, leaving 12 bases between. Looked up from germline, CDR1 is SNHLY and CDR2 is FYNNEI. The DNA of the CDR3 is TGTGCCAGCAGTGAAAAGGGGGTTTATGAGCAGTACTTC. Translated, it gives CASSEKGVYEQYF.

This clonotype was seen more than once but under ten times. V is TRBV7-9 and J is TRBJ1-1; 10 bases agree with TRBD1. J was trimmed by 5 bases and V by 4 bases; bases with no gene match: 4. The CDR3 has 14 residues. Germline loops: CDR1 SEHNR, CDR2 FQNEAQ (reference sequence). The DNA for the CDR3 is TGTGCCAGCAGCTGGGACAGGGGACGAACTGAAGCTTTCTTT. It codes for CASSWDRGRTEAFF.

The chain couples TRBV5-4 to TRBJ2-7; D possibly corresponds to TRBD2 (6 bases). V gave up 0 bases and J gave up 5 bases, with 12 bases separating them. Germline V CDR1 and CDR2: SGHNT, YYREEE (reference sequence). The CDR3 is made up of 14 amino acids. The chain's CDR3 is CASSLVGAGDEQYF. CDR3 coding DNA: TGTGCCAGCAGCTTGGTGGGAGCGGGCGACGAGCAGTACTTC.

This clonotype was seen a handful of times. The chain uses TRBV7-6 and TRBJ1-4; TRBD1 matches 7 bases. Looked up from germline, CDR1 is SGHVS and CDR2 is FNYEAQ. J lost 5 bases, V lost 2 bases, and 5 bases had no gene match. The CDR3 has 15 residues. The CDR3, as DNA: TGTGCCAGCAGCTTACCCCAGGGGGAAAATGAAAAACTGTTTTTT. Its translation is CASSLPQGENEKLFF.

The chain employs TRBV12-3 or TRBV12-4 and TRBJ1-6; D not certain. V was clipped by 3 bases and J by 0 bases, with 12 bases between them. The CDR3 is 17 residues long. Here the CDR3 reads CASSFSLPSSYNSPLHF. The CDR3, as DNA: TGTGCCAGCAGTTTTTCCTTGCCAAGCTCCTATAATTCACCCCTCCACTTT.

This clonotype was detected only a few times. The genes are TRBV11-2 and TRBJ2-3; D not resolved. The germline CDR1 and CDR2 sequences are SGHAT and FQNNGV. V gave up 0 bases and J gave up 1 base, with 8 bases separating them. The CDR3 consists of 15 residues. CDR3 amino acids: CASSLDIGGTDTQYF. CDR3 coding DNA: TGTGCCAGCAGCTTAGATATAGGCGGCACAGATACGCAGTATTTT.

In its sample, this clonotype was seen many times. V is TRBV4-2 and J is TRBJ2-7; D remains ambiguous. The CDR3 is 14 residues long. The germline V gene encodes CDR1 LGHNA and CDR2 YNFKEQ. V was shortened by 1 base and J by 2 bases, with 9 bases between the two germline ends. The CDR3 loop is CASSQVDGPYEQYF. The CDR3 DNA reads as TGTGCCAGCAGCCAAGTGGACGGTCCCTACGAGCAGTACTTC.

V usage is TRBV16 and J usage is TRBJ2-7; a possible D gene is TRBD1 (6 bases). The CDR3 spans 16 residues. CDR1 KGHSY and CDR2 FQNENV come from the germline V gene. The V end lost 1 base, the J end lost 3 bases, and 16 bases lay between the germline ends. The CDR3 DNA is TGTGCCAGCAGCCAATTCATTACAGGGAGAAGCTACGAGCAGTACTTC. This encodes CASSQFITGRSYEQYF.

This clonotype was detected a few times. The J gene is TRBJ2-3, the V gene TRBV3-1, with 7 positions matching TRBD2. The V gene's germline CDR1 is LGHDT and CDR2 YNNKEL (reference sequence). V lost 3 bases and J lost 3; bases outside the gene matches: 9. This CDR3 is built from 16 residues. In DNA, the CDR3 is TGTGCCAGCAGCCAGCGTCCTAGCGGCACTACAGATACGCAGTATTTT. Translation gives CASSQRPSGTTDTQYF.

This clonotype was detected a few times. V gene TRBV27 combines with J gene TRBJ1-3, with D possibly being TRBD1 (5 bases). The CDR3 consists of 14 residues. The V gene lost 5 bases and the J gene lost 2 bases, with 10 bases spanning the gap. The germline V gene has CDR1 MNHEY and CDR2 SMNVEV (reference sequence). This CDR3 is CASSQTGPGNTIYF. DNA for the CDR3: TGTGCCAGCAGTCAGACGGGGCCTGGAAACACCATATATTTT.

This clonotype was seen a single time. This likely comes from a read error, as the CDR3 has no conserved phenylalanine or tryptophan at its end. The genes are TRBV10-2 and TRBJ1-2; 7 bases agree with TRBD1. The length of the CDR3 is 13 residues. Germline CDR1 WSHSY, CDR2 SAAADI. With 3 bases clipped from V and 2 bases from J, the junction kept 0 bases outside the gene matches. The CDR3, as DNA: TGCGCCAGCAGTGACAGGGGGAACTATGGCTACACCTTA. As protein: CASSDRGNYGYTL.

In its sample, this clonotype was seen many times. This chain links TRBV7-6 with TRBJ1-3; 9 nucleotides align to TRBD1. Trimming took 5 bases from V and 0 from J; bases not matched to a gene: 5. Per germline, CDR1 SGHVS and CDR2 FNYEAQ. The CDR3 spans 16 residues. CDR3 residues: CASSTGTGYSGNTIYF. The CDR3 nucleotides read TGTGCCAGCAGCACCGGGACAGGGTACTCTGGAAACACCATATATTTT.

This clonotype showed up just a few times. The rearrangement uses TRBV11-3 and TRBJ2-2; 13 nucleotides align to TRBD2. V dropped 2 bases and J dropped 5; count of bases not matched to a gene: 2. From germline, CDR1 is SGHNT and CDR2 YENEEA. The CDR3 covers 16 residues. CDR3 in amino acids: CASSLRLAGGTGELFF. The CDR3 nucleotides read TGTGCCAGCAGCTTAAGACTAGCGGGAGGAACCGGGGAGCTGTTTTTT. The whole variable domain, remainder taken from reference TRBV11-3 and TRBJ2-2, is EAGVVQSPRYKIIEKKQPVAFWCNPISGHNTLYWYLQNLGQGPELLIRYENEEAVDDSQLPKDRFSAERLKGVDSTLKIQPAELGDSAVYLCASSLRLAGGTGELFFGEGSRLTVL.

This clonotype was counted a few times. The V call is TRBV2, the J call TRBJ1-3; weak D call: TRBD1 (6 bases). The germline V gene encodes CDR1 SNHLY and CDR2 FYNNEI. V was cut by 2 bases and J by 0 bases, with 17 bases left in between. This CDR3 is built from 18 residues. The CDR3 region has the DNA TGTGCCAGCAGTGAACCCCACCCCGGGGGGCCCTCTGGAAACACCATATATTTT. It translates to CASSEPHPGGPSGNTIYF. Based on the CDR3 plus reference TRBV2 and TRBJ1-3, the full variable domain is EPEVTQTPSHQVTQMGQEVILRCVPISNHLYFYWYRQILGQKVEFLVSFYNNEISEKSEIFDDQFSVERPDGSNFTLKIRSTKLEDSAMYFCASSEPHPGGPSGNTIYFGEGSWLTVV.